This T cell receptor (beta chain) was sequenced during a study of cytomegalovirus exposure and HLA in healthy donors. General study results and limits: Associated with HLA alleles at 0.05 false discovery rate in a later analysis were some 18,000 TCR beta sequences. A link between a missense DCLRE1C variant and TCR beta V- and J-gene trimming emerged from a later analysis.

This clone appeared once. No antigen is known for it. V lost 5 bases, J lost 4 bases, and 20 bases lay in between. The CDR3 contains 16 residues. Germline-derived CDR1 and CDR2 are SGHTA and FQGNSA. 13 Jbeta primers and 60 Vbeta primers were used for the PCR. Sequencing used immunoSEQ multiplex PCR; TCRdb keeps in-frame clones, though not all of them. The sample includes under 150,000 clones, 79% seen only once; the top ten take 3% to 4%. V usage is TRBV7-2 and J usage is TRBJ1-2; D might be TRBD1 (5 bases). What was sequenced was PBMCs. The TCR was taken from a female donor in good health and CMV-seronegative. CDR3 sequence reads: CASSPQSFRVGYGYTF. The CDR3 DNA reads as TGTGCCAGCAGCCCCCAAAGTTTCAGGGTGGGCTATGGCTACACCTTC.